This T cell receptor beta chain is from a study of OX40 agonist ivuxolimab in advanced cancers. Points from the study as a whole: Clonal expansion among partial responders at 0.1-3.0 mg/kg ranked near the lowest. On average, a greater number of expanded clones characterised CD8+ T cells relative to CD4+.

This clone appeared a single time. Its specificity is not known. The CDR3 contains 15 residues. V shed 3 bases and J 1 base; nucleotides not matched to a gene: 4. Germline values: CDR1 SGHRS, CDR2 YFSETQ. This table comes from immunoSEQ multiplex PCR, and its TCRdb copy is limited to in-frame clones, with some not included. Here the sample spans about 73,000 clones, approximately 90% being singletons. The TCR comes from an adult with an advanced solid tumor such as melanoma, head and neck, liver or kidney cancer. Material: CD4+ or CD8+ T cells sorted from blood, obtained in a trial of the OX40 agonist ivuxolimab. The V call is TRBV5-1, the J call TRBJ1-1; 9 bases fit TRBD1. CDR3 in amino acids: CASSYWTGANTEAFF. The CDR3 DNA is TGCGCCAGCAGCTATTGGACAGGGGCGAACACTGAAGCTTTCTTT.